Each of the 2 T cell receptor beta chains below was sequenced from the same sample in a study of cytomegalovirus exposure and HLA in healthy donors. Researchers ran the PCR with 60 Vbeta and 13 Jbeta primers. Method: immunoSEQ multiplex PCR; TCRdb's copy keeps in-frame clones and lacks some. Of under 200,000 clones detected, roughly 80% appear once; the ten largest clones hold less than 2%. The sequenced sample consisted of PBMCs. These TCRs come from a woman under 30 in good health and CMV-seronegative.

The table lists this clone with a few counts. V gene TRBV5-4 combines with J gene TRBJ2-2, with 7 bases matching TRBD1. Trimming cost V 4 bases and J 5 bases; bases outside gene matches: 5. Per the germline V gene, CDR1 is SGHNT and CDR2 is YYREEE (reference sequence). The length of the CDR3 is 14 residues. The CDR3: CASSRDRTTGELFF. In nucleotides, the CDR3 is TGTGCCAGCAGCCGGGACAGAACTACCGGGGAGCTGTTTTTT. The full variable domain, with the rest looked up from reference TRBV5-4 and TRBJ2-2, is ETGVTQSPTHLIKTRGQQVTLRCSSQSGHNTVSWYQQALGQGPQFIFQYYREEENGRGNFPPRFSGLQFPNYSSELNVNALELDDSALYLCASSRDRTTGELFFGEGSRLTVL.

The rearrangement joins TRBV29-1 to TRBJ1-3, with 7 bases aligning to TRBD1. V lost 6 bases, J lost 6 bases, and 11 bases stayed unmatched. Germline V gives CDR1 SQVTM, CDR2 ANQGSEA. The CDR3 is 14 residues long. CDR3 nucleotide sequence: TGCAGCGTGGGCCAGACAGGGATTGAAAACACCATATATTTT. Protein sequence: CSVGQTGIENTIYF.